These 24 T cell receptor beta chains were all obtained from the same sample, sequenced in a study of blood T cell repertoires in COVID-19. Libraries were prepared by immunoSEQ multiplex PCR; TCRdb keeps only in-frame clonotypes and omits some of them. The profile shows about 180,000 clones, 80% to 90% of them singletons. Sequencing was carried out using peripheral blood. The source of these receptors is a woman of 80 years or more with COVID-19, enrolled during active disease.

This clone was recorded only once. V and J are TRBV4-1 and TRBJ1-6; TRBD1 might be the D (5 bases). Germline V gives CDR1 MGHRA, CDR2 YSYEKL. V was pared by 3 bases and J by 5 bases, with 17 bases between. The CDR3 contains 17 residues. The CDR3: CASSHRQPSSDNSPLHF. The CDR3 coding sequence is TGCGCCAGCAGCCACAGACAGCCCAGCTCGGATAATTCACCCCTCCACTTT.

The CDR3 nucleotides are TGTGCCAGCAGTATGACCGGGAGGGACGAGCAGTACTTC. This translates into CASSMTGRDEQYF. The rearrangement joins TRBV28 to TRBJ2-7; 8 bases agree with TRBD2. This CDR3 comprises 13 residues. V was clipped by 5 bases and J by 5 bases; unmatched bases: 5. Germline V lookup: CDR1 MDHEN, CDR2 SYDVKM.

The rearrangement joins TRBV4-2 to TRBJ2-3; 8 bases match TRBD2. V dropped 0 bases and J dropped 6; count of bases not matched to a gene: 8. The CDR3 is made up of 16 amino acids. The V gene's germline CDR1 is LGHNA and CDR2 YNFKEQ. CDR3: CASSQEPAGARDTQYF. CDR3 coding DNA: TGTGCCAGCAGCCAAGAACCAGCGGGAGCACGGGATACGCAGTATTTT.

The genes are TRBV28 and TRBJ1-5, with a possible D match to TRBD1 (5 bases). CDR1 is MDHEN, CDR2 SYDVKM, per germline. The germline V and J ends were trimmed by 2 bases and 3 bases, with 8 bases remaining between them. CDR3 size: 14 residues. Here the CDR3 reads CASSLVQVNQPQHF. For the CDR3, the DNA is TGTGCCAGCAGTTTAGTACAGGTCAATCAGCCCCAGCATTTT. The full variable domain, in which reference TRBV28 and TRBJ1-5 provide the parts outside the CDR3, is DVKVTQSSRYLVKRTGEKVFLECVQDMDHENMFWYRQDPGLGLRLIYFSYDVKMKEKGDIPEGYSVSREKKERFSLILESASTNQTSMYLCASSLVQVNQPQHFGDGTRLSIL.

The chain joins TRBV28 to TRBJ1-5; tentative D call: TRBD1 (6 bases). In germline, CDR1 is MDHEN, CDR2 SYDVKM. Trimming took 2 bases from V and 8 from J, leaving 13 bases between them. The CDR3 totals 14 residues. The CDR3 loop reads CASSLQDSGKPQHF. As DNA, the CDR3 is TGTGCCAGCAGTTTACAGGACAGCGGAAAGCCCCAGCATTTT.

This chain joins TRBV5-4 and TRBJ1-1; D is uncertain. CDR3 length equals 13 residues. The germline V gene encodes CDR1 SGHNT and CDR2 YYREEE (reference sequence). The V end was cut by 1 base, the J end by 0 bases, with 4 bases between. The CDR3 DNA reads as TGTGCCAGCAGCTTGAACTTGAACACTGAAGCTTTCTTT. Translation gives CASSLNLNTEAFF.

J is TRBJ2-2 and V is TRBV24-1, with 9 bases fitting TRBD1. CDR1 is KGHDR, CDR2 SFDVKD, per germline. The CDR3 consists of 16 residues. V lost 6 bases to trimming and J lost 0 bases; unmatched junction nucleotides: 4. The CDR3 is CATSMGQGANTGELFF. The CDR3 DNA reads TGTGCCACCAGTATGGGACAGGGCGCGAACACCGGGGAGCTGTTTTTT.

The V call is TRBV28, the J call TRBJ1-3; 8 bases are a match to TRBD1. The CDR3 is 13 residues long. Germline V lookup: CDR1 MDHEN, CDR2 SYDVKM. The V and J ends lost 6 bases and 5 bases, in that order; junction bases with no gene match: 3. CDR3 in amino acids: CASSTGGRNTIYF. CDR3 nucleotides: TGTGCCAGCAGCACAGGGGGGCGAAACACCATATATTTT.

The chain has TRBV10-3 and TRBJ2-7, with D perhaps TRBD2 (7 bases). Trimming stripped 0 bases from V and 4 bases from J, with 19 bases between. The germline gives CDR1 ENHRY, CDR2 SYGVKD. There are 17 residues in the CDR3. The CDR3 here is CAISESTRGGSNYEQYF. In nucleotides, the CDR3 is TGTGCCATCAGTGAGTCCACCAGGGGAGGGAGCAATTACGAGCAGTACTTC.

J is TRBJ2-1 and V is TRBV10-3, with 11 bases aligning to TRBD2. CDR3 length: 17 amino acids. In germline, CDR1 is ENHRY, CDR2 SYGVKD. V shed 6 bases, J shed 5 bases, and the junction held 12 bases outside the gene matches. In DNA form, the CDR3 reads TGTGCCATCAGCCTGGCTAGCGGGGGGCTTGGGAACAATGAGCAGTTCTTC. It encodes CAISLASGGLGNNEQFF.

V is TRBV18 and J is TRBJ2-3, with 7 positions matching TRBD2. The CDR3 length is 14 residues. The germline gives CDR1 KGHSH, CDR2 LQKENI. The V gene end was trimmed by 2 bases and the J gene end by 6 bases; junction bases not matched to a gene: 5. This CDR3 reads CASSPGGRLDTQYF. CDR3 DNA: TGTGCCAGCTCACCAGGCGGGAGACTGGATACGCAGTATTTT.

The chain uses TRBV23-1 and TRBJ2-2, with D perhaps matching TRBD2 (7 bases). TRBV23-1 is sorted into the ORF group, with uncertain function. This CDR3 contains 21 residues. Deletions cut 6 bases from V and 2 bases from J, with 31 bases between. The CDR3 DNA sequence: TGCGCCAGCAGGAGACGAAGGGGGGGTACAGGCCCAAAGAGAAACACCGGGGAGCTGTTTTTT. Protein product: CASRRRRGGTGPKRNTGELFF.

This chain connects TRBV2 to TRBJ2-3, with 8 bases aligning to TRBD1. Germline loops: CDR1 SNHLY, CDR2 FYNNEI. There are 15 residues in the CDR3. J was trimmed by 1 base and V by 6 bases; bases with no gene match: 6. The DNA for the CDR3 is TGTGCCAGCAGCTCCCCGGGACAGGGCACAGATACGCAGTATTTT. Protein product: CASSSPGQGTDTQYF.

The rearrangement links TRBV11-2 to TRBJ1-2; D not resolved. From germline, CDR1 is SGHAT and CDR2 FQNNGV. Trimming took 1 base from V and 8 from J, leaving 11 bases between them. This CDR3 region has 13 residues. Here the CDR3 DNA reads TGTGCCAGCAGCTTAGTATCGGGGAACGGCTACACCTTC. Its translation is CASSLVSGNGYTF.

This clone was observed once. The gene calls are TRBV19 and TRBJ1-4, with TRBD1 as a possible D gene (5 bases). The CDR3 totals 13 residues. Germline V lookup: CDR1 LNHDA, CDR2 SQIVND (reference sequence). The germline V and J ends were trimmed by 11 bases and 4 bases, with 14 bases remaining between them. The CDR3 DNA reads TGTGCCGCTACACGGGGGGGTAATGAAAAACTGTTTTTT. Its translation: CAATRGGNEKLFF.

The chain uses TRBV27 and TRBJ1-6, with TRBD1 matching over 10 bases. Losses at the gene ends were 6 bases for V and 7 bases for J; bases not matched to a gene: 6. The CDR3 is made up of 15 amino acids. Germline CDR1 MNHEY, CDR2 SMNVEV (reference sequence). In DNA form, the CDR3 reads TGTGCCAGCAGAAAGGGACAGGGGTTGAATTCACCCCTCCACTTT. It codes for CASRKGQGLNSPLHF.

Notes on this clone: The junction differs from germline at one of its ends, possibly a read error. The chain links TRBV5-4 to TRBJ2-3; TRBD2 matches at 8 bases. The V gene's germline CDR1 is SGHNT and CDR2 YYREEE (reference sequence). The CDR3 spans 15 residues. The CDR3 is CASSLRSGSIDTQYF. In DNA form, the CDR3 reads TGTGCCAGCAGCTTGCGAAGCGGGAGCATAGATACGCAGTATTTT.

The rearrangement links TRBV5-1 to TRBJ2-7; 8 positions match TRBD1. The germline V gene has CDR1 SGHRS and CDR2 YFSETQ. Trimming cost V 2 bases and J 3 bases; bases outside gene matches: 7. The CDR3 is 15 amino acids. CDR3 sequence (DNA): TGCGCCAGCAGCTTAGATACAGGGGGGTACTACGAGCAGTACTTC. The encoded protein is CASSLDTGGYYEQYF.

This chain uses TRBV20-1 with TRBJ1-5; 8 nucleotides line up with TRBD1. The CDR3 totals 14 residues. From germline, CDR1 is DFQATT and CDR2 SNEGSKA (reference sequence). Trimming at V came to 3 bases and at J to 7 bases, leaving 8 bases not matched to a gene. The CDR3 nucleotides read TGCAGTGCTAGTTTTCGACAGGGGTTGCAGCCCCAGCATTTT. Amino acids: CSASFRQGLQPQHF.

The table lists this clone with a few counts. J is TRBJ1-1 and V is TRBV27; D uncertain. There are 13 residues in the CDR3. The germline gives CDR1 MNHEY, CDR2 SMNVEV (reference sequence). V was shortened by 3 bases and J by 4 bases, with 9 bases between the two germline ends. The CDR3 region has the DNA TGTGCCAGCAGTTTTATCGGGAGCACTGAAGCTTTCTTT. Its translation is CASSFIGSTEAFF.

V is TRBV7-8 and J is TRBJ2-7, with 10 bases matching TRBD1. The germline V gene encodes CDR1 SGHVS and CDR2 FQNEAQ. The V segment lost 5 bases and the J segment 6 bases; nucleotides outside the gene matches: 7. The CDR3 sequence is 14 residues long. The CDR3, as DNA: TGTGCCAGCAGCCCCCGGGACAGGGGCATCGAGCAGTACTTC. Residues: CASSPRDRGIEQYF.

The chain recombines TRBV18 with TRBJ1-2; D gene unclear. V lost 2 bases, J lost 5 bases, and 12 bases lay in between. The CDR3 runs 14 residues. Germline V gene sequence: CDR1 KGHSH, CDR2 LQKENI. Written as DNA, the CDR3 is TGTGCCAGCTCACCAGTCCGGAGTGCTTATGGCTACACCTTC. Amino acid sequence: CASSPVRSAYGYTF.

A note on this clone: The sample has other DNA sequences that encode this CDR3 too. The V gene is TRBV29-1, the J gene TRBJ1-2; no definite D call. The germline gives CDR1 SQVTM, CDR2 ANQGSEA. The germline V and J ends were trimmed by 3 bases and 5 bases, with 10 bases remaining between them. This CDR3 comprises 12 residues. The CDR3 spells CSVDRTAYGYTF. As DNA, the CDR3 is TGCAGCGTTGATAGAACAGCATATGGCTACACCTTC.

The chain couples TRBV6-5 to TRBJ2-1, with 9 bases aligning to TRBD2. CDR3 size: 14 residues. The germline V gene has CDR1 MNHEY and CDR2 SVGAGI. Losses at the gene ends were 6 bases for V and 7 bases for J; bases not matched to a gene: 7. The CDR3 loop reads CASRTSGKVNEQFF. DNA of the CDR3: TGTGCCAGCAGGACTAGCGGCAAGGTAAATGAGCAGTTCTTC.